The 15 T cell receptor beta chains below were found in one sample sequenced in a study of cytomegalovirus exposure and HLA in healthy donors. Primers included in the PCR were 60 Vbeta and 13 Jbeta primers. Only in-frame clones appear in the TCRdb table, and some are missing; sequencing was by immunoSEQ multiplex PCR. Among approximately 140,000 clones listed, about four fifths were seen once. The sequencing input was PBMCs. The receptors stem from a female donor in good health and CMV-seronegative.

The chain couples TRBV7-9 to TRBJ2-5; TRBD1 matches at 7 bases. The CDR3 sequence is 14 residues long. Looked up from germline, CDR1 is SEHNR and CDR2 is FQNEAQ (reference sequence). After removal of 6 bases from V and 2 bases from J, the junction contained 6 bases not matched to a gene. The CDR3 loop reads CASRYSGQQETQYF. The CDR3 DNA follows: TGTGCCAGCAGATATTCGGGACAGCAAGAGACCCAGTACTTC. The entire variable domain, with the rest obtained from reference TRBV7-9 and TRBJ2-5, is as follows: DTGVSQNPRHKITKRGQNVTFRCDPISEHNRLYWYRQTLGQGPEFLTYFQNEAQLEKSRLLSDRFSAERPKGSFSTLEIQRTEQGDSAMYLCASRYSGQQETQYFGPGTRLLVL.

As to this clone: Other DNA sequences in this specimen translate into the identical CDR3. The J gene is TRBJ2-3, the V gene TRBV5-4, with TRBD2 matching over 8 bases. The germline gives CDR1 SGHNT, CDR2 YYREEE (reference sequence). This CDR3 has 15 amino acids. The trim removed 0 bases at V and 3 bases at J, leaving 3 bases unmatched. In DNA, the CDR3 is TGTGCCAGCAGCTTGGGAACTAGCGGAACAGATACGCAGTATTTT. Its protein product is CASSLGTSGTDTQYF. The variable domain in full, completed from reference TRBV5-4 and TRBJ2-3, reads ETGVTQSPTHLIKTRGQQVTLRCSSQSGHNTVSWYQQALGQGPQFIFQYYREEENGRGNFPPRFSGLQFPNYSSELNVNALELDDSALYLCASSLGTSGTDTQYFGPGTRLTVL.

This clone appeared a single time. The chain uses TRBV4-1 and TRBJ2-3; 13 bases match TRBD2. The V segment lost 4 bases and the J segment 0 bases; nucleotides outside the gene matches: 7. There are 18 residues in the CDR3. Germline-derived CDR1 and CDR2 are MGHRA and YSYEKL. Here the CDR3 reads CASSLRTSGGHSTDTQYF. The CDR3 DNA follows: TGCGCCAGCAGCCTCAGGACTAGCGGGGGCCATAGCACAGATACGCAGTATTTT.

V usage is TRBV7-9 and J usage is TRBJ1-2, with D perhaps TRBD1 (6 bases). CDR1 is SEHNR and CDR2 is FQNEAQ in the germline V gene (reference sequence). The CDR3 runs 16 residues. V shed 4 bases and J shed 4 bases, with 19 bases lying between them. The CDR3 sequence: CASSSEQGGPLYGYTF. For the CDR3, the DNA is TGTGCCAGCAGCTCCGAACAGGGAGGGCCCCTCTATGGCTACACCTTC.

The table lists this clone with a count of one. The CDR3 here is CASSRSVSGTSYEQYF. The DNA of the CDR3 is TGCGCCAGCAGCCGAAGCGTAAGCGGGACCTCCTACGAGCAGTACTTC. The V and J genes are TRBV5-1 and TRBJ2-7; TRBD2 aligns across 7 bases. The CDR3 sequence is 16 residues long. Germline V gives CDR1 SGHRS, CDR2 YFSETQ. The V segment lost 4 bases and the J segment 0 bases; nucleotides outside the gene matches: 10.

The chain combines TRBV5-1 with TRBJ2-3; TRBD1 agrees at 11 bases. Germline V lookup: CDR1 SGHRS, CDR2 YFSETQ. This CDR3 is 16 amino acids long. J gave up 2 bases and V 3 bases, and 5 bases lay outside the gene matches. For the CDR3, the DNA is TGCGCCAGCAGCTCGGCCGGACAGGGGGCCACAGATACGCAGTATTTT. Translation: CASSSAGQGATDTQYF.

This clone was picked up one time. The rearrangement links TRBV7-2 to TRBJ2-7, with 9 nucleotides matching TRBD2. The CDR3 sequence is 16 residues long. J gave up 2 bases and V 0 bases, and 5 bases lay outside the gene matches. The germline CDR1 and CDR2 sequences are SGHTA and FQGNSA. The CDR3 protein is CASSLAPSGAAYEQYF. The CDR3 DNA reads TGTGCCAGCAGCTTAGCCCCTAGCGGGGCAGCCTACGAGCAGTACTTC. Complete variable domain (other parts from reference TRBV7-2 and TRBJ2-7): GAGVSQSPSNKVTEKGKDVELRCDPISGHTALYWYRQSLGQGLEFLIYFQGNSAPDKSGLPSDRFSAERTGGSVSTLTIQRTQQEDSAVYLCASSLAPSGAAYEQYFGPGTRLTVT.

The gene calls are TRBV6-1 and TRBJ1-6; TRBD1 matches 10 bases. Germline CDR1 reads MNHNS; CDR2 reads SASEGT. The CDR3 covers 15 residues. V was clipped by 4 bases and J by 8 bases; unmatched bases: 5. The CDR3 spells CASSVGDRGDSPLHF. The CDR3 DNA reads TGTGCCAGCAGTGTAGGGGACAGGGGTGATTCACCCCTCCACTTT.

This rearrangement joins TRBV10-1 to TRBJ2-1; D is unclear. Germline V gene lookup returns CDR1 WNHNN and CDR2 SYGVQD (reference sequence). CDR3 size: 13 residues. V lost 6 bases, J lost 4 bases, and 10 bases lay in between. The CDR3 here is CASSLTIYNEQFF. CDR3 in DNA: TGCGCCAGCAGCCTGACAATTTACAATGAGCAGTTCTTC.

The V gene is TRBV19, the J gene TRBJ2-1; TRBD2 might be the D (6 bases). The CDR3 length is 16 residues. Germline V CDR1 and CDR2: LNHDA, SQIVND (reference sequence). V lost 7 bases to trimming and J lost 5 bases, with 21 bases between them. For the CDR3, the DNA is TGTGCCAGTACCCCTGGAGGGGAGCCGGGGGACAATGAGCAGTTCTTC. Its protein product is CASTPGGEPGDNEQFF.

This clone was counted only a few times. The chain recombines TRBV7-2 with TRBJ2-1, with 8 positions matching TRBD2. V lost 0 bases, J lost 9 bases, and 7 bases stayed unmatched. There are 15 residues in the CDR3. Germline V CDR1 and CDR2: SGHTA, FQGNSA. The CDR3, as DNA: TGTGCCAGCAGCTTAGCGAGGGGGGCGGGGGGTGAGCAGTTCTTC. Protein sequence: CASSLARGAGGEQFF.

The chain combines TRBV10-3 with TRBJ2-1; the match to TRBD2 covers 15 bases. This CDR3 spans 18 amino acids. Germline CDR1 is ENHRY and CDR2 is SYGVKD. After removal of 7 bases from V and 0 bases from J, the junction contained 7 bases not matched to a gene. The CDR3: CAITSGTSGGNSYNEQFF. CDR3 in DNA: TGTGCCATCACCTCCGGGACTAGCGGGGGGAACTCCTACAATGAGCAGTTCTTC.

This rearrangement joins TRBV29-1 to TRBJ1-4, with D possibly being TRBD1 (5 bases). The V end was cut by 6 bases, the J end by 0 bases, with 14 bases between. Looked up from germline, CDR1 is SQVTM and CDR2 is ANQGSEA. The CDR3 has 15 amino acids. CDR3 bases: TGCAGCGTCCAAAGGGGTGGCGCAACTAATGAAAAACTGTTTTTT. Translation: CSVQRGGATNEKLFF.

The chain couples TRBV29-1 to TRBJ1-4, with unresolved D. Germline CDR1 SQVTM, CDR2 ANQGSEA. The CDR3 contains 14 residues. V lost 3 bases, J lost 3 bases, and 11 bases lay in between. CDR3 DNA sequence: TGCAGCGTTGACGCAGGCCCATCTAATGAAAAACTGTTTTTT. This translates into CSVDAGPSNEKLFF.

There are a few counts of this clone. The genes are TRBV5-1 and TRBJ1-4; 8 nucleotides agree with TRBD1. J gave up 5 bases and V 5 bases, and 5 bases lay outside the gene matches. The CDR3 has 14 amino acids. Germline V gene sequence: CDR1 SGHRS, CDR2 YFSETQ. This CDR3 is CASRGGTGNEKLFF. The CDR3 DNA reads TGCGCCAGCAGGGGAGGGACAGGCAATGAAAAACTGTTTTTT.